This T cell receptor beta chain emerged from a study of T cell responses to AZD1222 COVID-19 vaccine. The study's findings and limits: Reports indicate that nearly half of spike-specific TCRs are directed at unmutated variant regions. The study sampled repertoires only after the peak T cell response. Spike-specific TCR breadth rose after two AZD1222 doses, and depth rose as well.

Sequenced by immunoSEQ multiplex PCR; TCRdb stores in-frame clones only, minus some. The sample consists of 43,000 or so clones, less than 95% of them appearing once. Comments on this clone: Its specificity is not known.

The V and J ends lost 0 bases and 2 bases respectively, with 4 bases between them. Germline assignment: CDR1 LNHNV and CDR2 YYDKDF (reference sequence). The CDR3 loop spans 13 amino acids. The source was peripheral blood, collected 28 days after the second AZD1222 dose. This TCR came from an adult who received the AZD1222 COVID-19 vaccine. The rearrangement links TRBV15 to TRBJ2-5; no definite D call. In DNA, the CDR3 is TGTGCCACCAGCAGAGATGGGCAAGAGACCCAGTACTTC. This translates into CATSRDGQETQYF.